The 8 T cell receptor beta chains given below trace back to one sample, sequenced in a study of blood T cells in healthy people across ages. Alongside a J-beta primer mix, a sample-barcoded 5' primer served in a second PCR lasting roughly 7 to 11 cycles. TCRdb redid the calling of the 5' RACE reads with MiXCR, one entry per CDR3 protein. The repertoire holds roughly 860,000 distinct CDR3 sequences, with approximately 59% as singletons. The source material was blood. These receptors were taken from a man under 40 in good health.

The chain uses TRBV4-2 and TRBJ1-5; D gene ambiguous. The CDR3 consists of 15 residues. Germline V gene data show CDR1 as LGHNA and CDR2 as YNFKEQ. With 0 bases removed from V and 4 bases from J, the gap between germline ends came to 10 bases. CDR3 nucleotides: TGTGCCAGCAGCCAAGATAACAGTTTGAATCAGCCCCAGCATTTT. Translation gives CASSQDNSLNQPQHF.

This chain connects TRBV20-1 to TRBJ1-4; no firm D call. The V gene lost 3 bases and the J gene lost 16 bases, with 15 bases spanning the gap. CDR1 is DFQATT, CDR2 SNEGSKA, per germline (reference sequence). The CDR3 has 11 residues. CDR3 sequence reads: CSASPKTIPFF. The CDR3 nucleotides are TGCAGTGCTAGCCCCAAGACAATTCCGTTTTTT.

The chain couples TRBV7-3 to TRBJ2-7; D is unclear. Germline V gene lookup returns CDR1 SGHTA and CDR2 FQGTGA. V was clipped by 4 bases and J by 7 bases, with 23 bases between them. The CDR3 runs to 16 residues. The CDR3, as DNA: TGTGCCAGCAGCTCCCCCTCTTGGAATCAGAACAATGAGCAGTACTTC. Encoded protein: CASSSPSWNQNNEQYF.

The chain uses TRBV28 and TRBJ1-2; tentatively, D is TRBD1 (5 bases). This CDR3 has 15 residues. V lost 6 bases and J 3 bases, leaving 17 bases between the germline ends. CDR1 and CDR2 from the germline V gene are MDHEN and SYDVKM. Here the CDR3 DNA reads TGTGCCAGCAGCTCCATCAGGGTGCCCTACTATGGCTACACCTTC. Translation gives CASSSIRVPYYGYTF.

J is TRBJ1-4 and V is TRBV15, with unresolved D. The CDR3 loop spans 13 amino acids. Trimming shortened V by 8 bases and J by 4 bases, and 11 bases separated the two germline ends. Germline V CDR1 and CDR2: LNHNV, YYDKDF (reference sequence). The CDR3 reads CATGLQRNEKLFF. CDR3 nucleotides: TGTGCCACCGGTCTGCAGCGTAATGAAAAACTGTTTTTT.

The chain couples TRBV4-3 to TRBJ2-1; perhaps TRBD1 as D (5 bases). V shed 0 bases and J shed 3 bases, with 12 bases lying between them. The CDR3 is made up of 16 amino acids. Germline values: CDR1 LGHNA, CDR2 YSLEER. CDR3 region: CASSQDGRGLYNEQFF. For the CDR3, the DNA is TGCGCCAGCAGCCAAGATGGTAGGGGTCTCTACAATGAGCAGTTCTTC.

The J gene is TRBJ2-4, the V gene TRBV5-1; TRBD1 or TRBD2 may be the D gene (5 bases each). The CDR3 covers 16 residues. Germline V gene sequence: CDR1 SGHRS, CDR2 YFSETQ. Trimming took off 2 bases at V and 0 bases at J, with 12 bases between the two ends. CDR3 sequence reads: CASSFPGPGAKNIQYF. DNA of the CDR3: TGCGCCAGCAGCTTTCCGGGACCCGGAGCCAAAAACATTCAGTACTTC. Drawing the rest from reference TRBV5-1 and TRBJ2-4, the complete variable domain is KAGVTQTPRYLIKTRGQQVTLSCSPISGHRSVSWYQQTPGQGLQFLFEYFSETQRNKGNFPGRFSGRQFSNSRSEMNVSTLELGDSALYLCASSFPGPGAKNIQYFGAGTRLSVL.

This clonotype was counted a few times. The chain employs TRBV6-2 or TRBV6-3 and TRBJ1-6, with D perhaps TRBD1 (6 bases). Germline V gene sequence: CDR1 MNHEY, CDR2 SVGEGT. With 6 bases removed from V and 8 bases from J, the gap between germline ends came to 14 bases. The CDR3 spans 14 residues. CDR3 region: CASSATGWDSPLHF. The CDR3 region has the DNA TGTGCCAGCAGCGCAACAGGGTGGGATTCACCCCTCCACTTT.